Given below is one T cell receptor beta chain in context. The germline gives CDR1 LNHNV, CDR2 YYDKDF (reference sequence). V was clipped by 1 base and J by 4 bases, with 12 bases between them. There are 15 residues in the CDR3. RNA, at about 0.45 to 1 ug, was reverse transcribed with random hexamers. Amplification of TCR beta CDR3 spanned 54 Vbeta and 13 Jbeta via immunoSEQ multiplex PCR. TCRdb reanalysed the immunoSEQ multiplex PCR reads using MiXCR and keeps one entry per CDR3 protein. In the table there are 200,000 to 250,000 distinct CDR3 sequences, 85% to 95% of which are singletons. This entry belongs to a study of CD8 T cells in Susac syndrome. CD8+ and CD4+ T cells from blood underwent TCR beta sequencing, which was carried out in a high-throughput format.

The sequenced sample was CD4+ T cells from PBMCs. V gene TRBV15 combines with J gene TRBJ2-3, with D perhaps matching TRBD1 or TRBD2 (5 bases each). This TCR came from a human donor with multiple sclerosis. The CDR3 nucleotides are TGTGCCACCAGCAGAGTTGGGACGTTGTCAGATACGCAGTATTTT. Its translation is CATSRVGTLSDTQYF.